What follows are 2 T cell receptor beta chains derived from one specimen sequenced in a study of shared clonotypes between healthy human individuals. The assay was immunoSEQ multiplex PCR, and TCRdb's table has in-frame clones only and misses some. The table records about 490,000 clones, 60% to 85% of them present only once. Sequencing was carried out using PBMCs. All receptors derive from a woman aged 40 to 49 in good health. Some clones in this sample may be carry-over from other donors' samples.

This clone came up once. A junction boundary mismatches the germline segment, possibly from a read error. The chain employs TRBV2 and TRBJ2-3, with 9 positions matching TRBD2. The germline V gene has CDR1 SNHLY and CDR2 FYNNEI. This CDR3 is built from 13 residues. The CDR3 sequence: CASSEIWREGIHF. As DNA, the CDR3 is TGTGCCAGCAGTGAAATTTGGCGGGAGGGGATCCATTTT.

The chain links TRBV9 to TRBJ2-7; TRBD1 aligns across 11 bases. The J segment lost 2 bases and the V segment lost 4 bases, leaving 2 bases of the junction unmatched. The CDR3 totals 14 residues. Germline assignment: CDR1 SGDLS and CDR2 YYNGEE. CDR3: CASSPGQGAYEQYF. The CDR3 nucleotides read TGTGCCAGCAGCCCGGGACAGGGGGCCTACGAGCAGTACTTC.